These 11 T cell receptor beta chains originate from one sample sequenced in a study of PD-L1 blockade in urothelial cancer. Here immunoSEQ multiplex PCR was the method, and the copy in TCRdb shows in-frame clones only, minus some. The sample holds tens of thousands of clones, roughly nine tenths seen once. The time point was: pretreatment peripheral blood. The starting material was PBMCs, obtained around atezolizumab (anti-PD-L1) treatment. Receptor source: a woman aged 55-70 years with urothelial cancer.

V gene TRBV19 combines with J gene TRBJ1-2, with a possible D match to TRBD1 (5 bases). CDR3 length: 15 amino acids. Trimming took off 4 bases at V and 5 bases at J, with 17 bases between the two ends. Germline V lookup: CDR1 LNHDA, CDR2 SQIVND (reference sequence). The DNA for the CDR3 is TGTGCCAGTAGTAGTTGGCAGGGTTTCGAGTATGGCTACACCTTC. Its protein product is CASSSWQGFEYGYTF.

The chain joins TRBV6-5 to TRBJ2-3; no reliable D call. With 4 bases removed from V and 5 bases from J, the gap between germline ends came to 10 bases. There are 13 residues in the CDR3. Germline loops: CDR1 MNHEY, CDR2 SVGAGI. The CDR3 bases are TGTGCCAGCAGTTTGAGCGCAGTAGATACGCAGTATTTT. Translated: CASSLSAVDTQYF.

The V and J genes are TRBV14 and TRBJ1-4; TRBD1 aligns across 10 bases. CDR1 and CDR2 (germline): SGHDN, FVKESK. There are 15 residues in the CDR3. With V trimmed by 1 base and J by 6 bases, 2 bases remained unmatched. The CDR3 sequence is CASSQAGTGDEKLFF. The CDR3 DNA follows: TGTGCCAGCAGCCAAGCCGGGACAGGGGATGAAAAACTGTTTTTT.

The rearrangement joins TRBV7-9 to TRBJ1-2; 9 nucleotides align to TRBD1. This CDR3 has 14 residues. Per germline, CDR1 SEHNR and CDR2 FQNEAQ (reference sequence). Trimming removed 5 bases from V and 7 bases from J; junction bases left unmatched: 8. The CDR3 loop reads CASSPQGALSGYTF. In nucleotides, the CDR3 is TGTGCCAGCAGCCCACAGGGGGCATTAAGTGGCTACACCTTC.

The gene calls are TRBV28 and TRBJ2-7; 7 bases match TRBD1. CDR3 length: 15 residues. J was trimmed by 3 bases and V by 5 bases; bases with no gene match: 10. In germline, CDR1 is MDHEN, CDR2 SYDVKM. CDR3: CASSAPATGNYEQYF. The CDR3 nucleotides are TGTGCCAGCAGTGCCCCCGCGACAGGGAACTACGAGCAGTACTTC.

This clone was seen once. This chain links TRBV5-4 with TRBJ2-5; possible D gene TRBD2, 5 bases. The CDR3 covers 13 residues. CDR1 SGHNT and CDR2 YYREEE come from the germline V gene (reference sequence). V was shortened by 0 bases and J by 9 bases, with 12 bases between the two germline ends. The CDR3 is CASSLGGSRAQYF. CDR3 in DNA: TGTGCCAGCAGCTTGGGTGGGAGTAGGGCCCAGTACTTC.

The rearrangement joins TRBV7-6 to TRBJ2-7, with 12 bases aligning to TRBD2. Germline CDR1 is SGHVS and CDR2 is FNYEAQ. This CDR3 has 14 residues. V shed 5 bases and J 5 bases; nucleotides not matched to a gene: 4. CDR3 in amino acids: CASSRLAGDHEQYF. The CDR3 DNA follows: TGTGCCAGCAGCCGACTAGCGGGAGACCACGAGCAGTACTTC.

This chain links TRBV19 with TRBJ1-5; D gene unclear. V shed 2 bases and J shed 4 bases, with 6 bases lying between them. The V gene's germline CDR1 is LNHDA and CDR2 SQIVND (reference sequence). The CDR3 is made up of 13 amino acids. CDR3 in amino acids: CASSIRGNQPQHF. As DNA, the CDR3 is TGTGCCAGTAGTATACGGGGAAATCAGCCCCAGCATTTT.

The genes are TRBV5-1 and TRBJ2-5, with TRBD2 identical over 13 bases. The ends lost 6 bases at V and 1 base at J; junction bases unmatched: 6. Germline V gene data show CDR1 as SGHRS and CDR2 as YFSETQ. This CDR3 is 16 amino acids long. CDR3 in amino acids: CASKTSGGAGQETQYF. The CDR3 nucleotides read TGCGCCAGCAAAACTAGCGGGGGGGCCGGCCAAGAGACCCAGTACTTC.

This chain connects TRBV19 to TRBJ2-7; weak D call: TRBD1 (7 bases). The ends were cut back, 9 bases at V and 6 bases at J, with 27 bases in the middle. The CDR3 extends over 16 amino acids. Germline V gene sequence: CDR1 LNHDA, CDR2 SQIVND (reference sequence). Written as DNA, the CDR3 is TGTGCCAGCGGTTTTCAGGGGGGTAGCCATGTAGCCGAGCAGTACTTC. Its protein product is CASGFQGGSHVAEQYF.

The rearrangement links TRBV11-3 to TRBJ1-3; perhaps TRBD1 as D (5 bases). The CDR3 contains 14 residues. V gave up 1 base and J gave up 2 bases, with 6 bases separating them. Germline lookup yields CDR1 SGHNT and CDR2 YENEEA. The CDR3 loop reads CASSLGTTGNTIYF. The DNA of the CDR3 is TGTGCCAGCAGCTTAGGGACAACTGGAAACACCATATATTTT.